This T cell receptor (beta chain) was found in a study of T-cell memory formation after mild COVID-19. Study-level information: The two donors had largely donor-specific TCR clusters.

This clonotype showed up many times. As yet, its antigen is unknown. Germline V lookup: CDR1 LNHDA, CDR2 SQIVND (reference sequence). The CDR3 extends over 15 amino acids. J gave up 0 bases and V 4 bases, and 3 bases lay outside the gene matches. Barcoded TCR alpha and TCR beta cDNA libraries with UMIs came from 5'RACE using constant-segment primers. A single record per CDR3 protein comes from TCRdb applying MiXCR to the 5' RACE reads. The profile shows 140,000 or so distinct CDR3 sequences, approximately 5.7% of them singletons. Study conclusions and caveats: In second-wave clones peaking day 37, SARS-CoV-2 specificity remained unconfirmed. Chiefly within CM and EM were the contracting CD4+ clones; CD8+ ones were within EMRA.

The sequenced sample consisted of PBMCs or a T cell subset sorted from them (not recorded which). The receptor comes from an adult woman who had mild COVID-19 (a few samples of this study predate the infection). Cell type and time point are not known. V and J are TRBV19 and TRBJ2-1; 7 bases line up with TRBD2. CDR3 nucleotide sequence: TGTGCCAGTAGTAGCGGGGGAAGCTCCTACAATGAGCAGTTCTTC. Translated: CASSSGGSSYNEQFF.